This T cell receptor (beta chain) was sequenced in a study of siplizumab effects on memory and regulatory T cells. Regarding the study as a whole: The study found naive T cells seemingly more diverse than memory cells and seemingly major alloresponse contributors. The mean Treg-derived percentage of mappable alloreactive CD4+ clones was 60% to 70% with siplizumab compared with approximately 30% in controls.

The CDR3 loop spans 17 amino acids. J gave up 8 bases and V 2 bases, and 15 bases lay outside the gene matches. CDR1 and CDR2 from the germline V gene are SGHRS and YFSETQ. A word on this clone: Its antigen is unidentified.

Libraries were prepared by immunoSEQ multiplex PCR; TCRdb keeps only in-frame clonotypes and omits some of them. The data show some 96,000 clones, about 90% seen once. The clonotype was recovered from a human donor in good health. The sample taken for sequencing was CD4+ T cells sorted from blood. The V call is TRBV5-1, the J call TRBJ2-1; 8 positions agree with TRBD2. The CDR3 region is CASSFSSGGLLVYEQFF. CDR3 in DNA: TGCGCCAGCAGCTTTTCCAGCGGGGGCCTCCTGGTGTATGAGCAGTTCTTC.